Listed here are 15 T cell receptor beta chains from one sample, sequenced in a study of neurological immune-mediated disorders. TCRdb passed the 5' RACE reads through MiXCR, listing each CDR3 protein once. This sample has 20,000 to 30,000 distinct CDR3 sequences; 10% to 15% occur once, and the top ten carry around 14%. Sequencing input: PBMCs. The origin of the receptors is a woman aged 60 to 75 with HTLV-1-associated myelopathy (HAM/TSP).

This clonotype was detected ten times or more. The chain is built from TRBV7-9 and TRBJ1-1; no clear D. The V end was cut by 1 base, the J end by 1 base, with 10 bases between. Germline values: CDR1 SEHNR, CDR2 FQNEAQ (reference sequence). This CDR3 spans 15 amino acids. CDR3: CASSLVVGKNTEAFF. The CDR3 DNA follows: TGTGCCAGCAGCTTAGTAGTTGGCAAGAACACTGAAGCTTTCTTT.

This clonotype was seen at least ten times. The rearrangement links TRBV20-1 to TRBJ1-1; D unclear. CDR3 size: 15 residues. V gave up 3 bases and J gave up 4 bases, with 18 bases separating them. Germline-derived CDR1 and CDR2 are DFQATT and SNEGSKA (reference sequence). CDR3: CSARDQVALGTEAFF. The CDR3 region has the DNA TGCAGTGCTAGGGACCAGGTAGCGTTGGGCACTGAAGCTTTCTTT.

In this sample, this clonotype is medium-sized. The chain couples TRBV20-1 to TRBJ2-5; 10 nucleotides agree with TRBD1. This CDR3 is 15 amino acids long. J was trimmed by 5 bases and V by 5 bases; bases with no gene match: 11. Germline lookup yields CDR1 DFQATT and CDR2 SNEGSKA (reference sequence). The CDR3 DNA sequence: TGCAGTGCTGAAGCGGATGGACAGGGGGGGGAGACCCAGTACTTC. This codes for CSAEADGQGGETQYF.

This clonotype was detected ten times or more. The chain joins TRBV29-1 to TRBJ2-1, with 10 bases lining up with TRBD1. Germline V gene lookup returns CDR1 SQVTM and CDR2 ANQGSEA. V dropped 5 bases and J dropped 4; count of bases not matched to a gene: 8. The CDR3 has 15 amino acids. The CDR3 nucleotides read TGCAGCGTTACTCCGGGACAGGGGACATACAATGAGCAGTTCTTC. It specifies CSVTPGQGTYNEQFF.

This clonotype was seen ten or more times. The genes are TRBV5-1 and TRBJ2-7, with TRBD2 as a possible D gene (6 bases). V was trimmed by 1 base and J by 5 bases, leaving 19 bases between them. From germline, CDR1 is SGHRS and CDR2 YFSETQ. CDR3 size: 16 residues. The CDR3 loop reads CASSLQSGGLGNEQYF. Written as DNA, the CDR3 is TGCGCCAGCAGCTTGCAGTCTGGAGGGCTTGGCAACGAGCAGTACTTC.

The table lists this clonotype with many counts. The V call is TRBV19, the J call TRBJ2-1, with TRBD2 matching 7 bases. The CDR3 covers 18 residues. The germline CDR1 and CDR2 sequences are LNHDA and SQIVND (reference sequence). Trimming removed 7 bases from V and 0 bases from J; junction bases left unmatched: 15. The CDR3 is CASNLQSGGSPSYNEQFF. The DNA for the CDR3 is TGTGCCAGTAACCTGCAGTCTGGCGGGAGCCCCTCCTACAATGAGCAGTTCTTC.

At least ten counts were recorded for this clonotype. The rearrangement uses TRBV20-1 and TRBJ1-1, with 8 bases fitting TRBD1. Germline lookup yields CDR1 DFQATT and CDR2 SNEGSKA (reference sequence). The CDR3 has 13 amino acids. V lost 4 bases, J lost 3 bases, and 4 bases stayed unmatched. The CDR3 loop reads CSATQGVYTEAFF. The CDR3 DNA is TGCAGTGCTACACAGGGGGTGTACACTGAAGCTTTCTTT.

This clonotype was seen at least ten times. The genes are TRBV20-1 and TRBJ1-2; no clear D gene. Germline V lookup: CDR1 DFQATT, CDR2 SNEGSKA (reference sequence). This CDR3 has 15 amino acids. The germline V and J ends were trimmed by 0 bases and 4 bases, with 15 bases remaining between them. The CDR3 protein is CSAREGGVRGYGYTF. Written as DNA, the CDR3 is TGCAGTGCTAGAGAAGGCGGGGTAAGAGGCTATGGCTACACCTTC.

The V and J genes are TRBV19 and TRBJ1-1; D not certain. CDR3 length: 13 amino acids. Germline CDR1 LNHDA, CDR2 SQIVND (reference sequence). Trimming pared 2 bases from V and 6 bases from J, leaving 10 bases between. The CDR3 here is CASSIIVGAEAFF. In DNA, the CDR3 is TGTGCCAGTAGTATAATCGTGGGTGCTGAAGCTTTCTTT. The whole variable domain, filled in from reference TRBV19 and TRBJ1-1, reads DGGITQSPKYLFRKEGQNVTLSCEQNLNHDAMYWYRQDPGQGLRLIYYSQIVNDFQKGDIAEGYSVSREKKESFPLTVTSAQKNPTAFYLCASSIIVGAEAFFGQGTRLTVV.

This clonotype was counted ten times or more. The CDR3 region is CASSLQEAGELFF. Written as DNA, the CDR3 is TGTGCCAGCAGCCTACAGGAGGCCGGGGAGCTGTTTTTT. The chain is built from TRBV11-3 and TRBJ2-2, with D perhaps given as TRBD1 or TRBD2 (5 bases each). Germline-derived CDR1 and CDR2 are SGHNT and YENEEA. The CDR3 loop spans 13 amino acids. Between the trimmed V and J ends, which lost 5 bases and 6 bases, there was a span of 10 bases. The variable domain in full, with the rest retrieved from reference TRBV11-3 and TRBJ2-2, is EAGVVQSPRYKIIEKKQPVAFWCNPISGHNTLYWYLQNLGQGPELLIRYENEEAVDDSQLPKDRFSAERLKGVDSTLKIQPAELGDSAVYLCASSLQEAGELFFGEGSRLTVL.

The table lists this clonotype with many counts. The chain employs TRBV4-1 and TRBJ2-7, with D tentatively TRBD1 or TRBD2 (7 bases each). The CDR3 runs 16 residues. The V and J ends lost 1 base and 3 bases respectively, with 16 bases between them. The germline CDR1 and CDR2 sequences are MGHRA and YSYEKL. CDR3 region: CASSQAVRGGVYEQYF. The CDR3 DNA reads TGCGCCAGCAGCCAAGCGGTCAGGGGGGGCGTCTACGAGCAGTACTTC.

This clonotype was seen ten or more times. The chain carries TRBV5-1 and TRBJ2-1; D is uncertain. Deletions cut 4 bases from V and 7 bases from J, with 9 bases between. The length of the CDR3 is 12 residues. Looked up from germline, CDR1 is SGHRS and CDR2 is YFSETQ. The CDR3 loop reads CASSEPSNEQFF. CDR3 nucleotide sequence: TGCGCCAGCAGCGAACCATCGAATGAGCAGTTCTTC.

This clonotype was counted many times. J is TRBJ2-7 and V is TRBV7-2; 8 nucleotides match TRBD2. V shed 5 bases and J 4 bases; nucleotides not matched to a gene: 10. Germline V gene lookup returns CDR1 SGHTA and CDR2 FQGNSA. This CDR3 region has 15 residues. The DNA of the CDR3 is TGTGCCAGCAGCACAACCGGGACTAGTATTTACGAGCAGTACTTC. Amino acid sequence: CASSTTGTSIYEQYF.

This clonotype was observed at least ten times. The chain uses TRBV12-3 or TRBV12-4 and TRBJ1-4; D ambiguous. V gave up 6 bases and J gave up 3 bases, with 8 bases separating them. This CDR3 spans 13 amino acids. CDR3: CASSLWANEKLFF. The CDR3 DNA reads TGTGCCAGCAGCTTGTGGGCTAATGAAAAACTGTTTTTT.

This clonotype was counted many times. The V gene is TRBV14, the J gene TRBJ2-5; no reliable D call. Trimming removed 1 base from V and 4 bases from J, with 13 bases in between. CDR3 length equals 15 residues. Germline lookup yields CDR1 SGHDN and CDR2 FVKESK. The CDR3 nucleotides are TGTGCCAGCAGCCAAGGATGGAGCCCCCTAGAGACCCAGTACTTC. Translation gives CASSQGWSPLETQYF. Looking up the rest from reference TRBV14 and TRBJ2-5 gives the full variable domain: EAGVTQFPSHSVIEKGQTVTLRCDPISGHDNLYWYRRVMGKEIKFLLHFVKESKQDESGMPNNRFLAERTGGTYSTLKVQPAELEDSGVYFCASSQGWSPLETQYFGPGTRLLVL.